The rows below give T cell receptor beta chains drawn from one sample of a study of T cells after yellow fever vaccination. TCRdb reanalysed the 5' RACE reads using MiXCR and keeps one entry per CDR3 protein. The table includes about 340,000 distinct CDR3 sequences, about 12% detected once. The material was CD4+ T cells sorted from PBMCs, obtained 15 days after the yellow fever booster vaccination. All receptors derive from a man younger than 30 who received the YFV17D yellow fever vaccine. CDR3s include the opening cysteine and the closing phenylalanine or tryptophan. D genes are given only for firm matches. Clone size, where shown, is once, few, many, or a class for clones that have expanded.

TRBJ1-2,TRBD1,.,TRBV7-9,TGTGCCAGCAGTCGAACAGGGGTGCATGGCTACACCTTC,CASSRTGVHGYTF
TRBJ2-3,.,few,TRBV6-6,TGTGCCAGCAGTTACCGGGCTCCAGATACGCAGTATTTT,CASSYRAPDTQYF
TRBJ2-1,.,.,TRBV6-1,TGTGCCAGCATTCACCCCAGTCGAAACAATGAGCAGTTCTTC,CASIHPSRNNEQFF
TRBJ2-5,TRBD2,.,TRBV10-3,TGTGCCATCAGCAACCCCGGGACTAGCGGGGGTGGCGAGACCCAGTACTTC,CAISNPGTSGGGETQYF
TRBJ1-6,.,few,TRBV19,TGTGCCGCGGGTCTGGGGAGCGATTCACCCCTCCACTTT,CAAGLGSDSPLHF
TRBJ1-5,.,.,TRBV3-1,TGTGCCAGCAGCCAAGTAGGCGGGAGCAATCAGCCCCAGCATTTT,CASSQVGGSNQPQHF
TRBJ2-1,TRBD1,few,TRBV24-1,TGTGCCACCAGTCCCAGTGAGGACAGGGGCCACAATGAGCAGTTCTTC,CATSPSEDRGHNEQFF
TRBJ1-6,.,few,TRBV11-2,TGTGCCAGCAGCTCACCAGGACCAGTAAGATCACCCCTCCACTTT,CASSSPGPVRSPLHF
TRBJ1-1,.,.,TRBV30,TGTGCCTGGCGTGAGGAGGGGTTCACTGAAGCTTTCTTT,CAWREEGFTEAFF
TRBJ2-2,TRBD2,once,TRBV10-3,TGTGCCATCAGTACTAGCGGGGGAGCCACCGGGGAGATGTTTTTT,CAISTSGGATGEMFF